The 29 T cell receptor beta chains listed next were all sequenced from one sample in a study of cytomegalovirus exposure and HLA in healthy donors. The PCR employed 60 Vbeta primers together with 13 Jbeta primers. TCRdb's table, derived via immunoSEQ multiplex PCR, lists solely in-frame clones and lacks some. The repertoire has 170,000 or so clones, around three quarters of them found once; the top ten carry 1%. The sample was PBMCs. All receptors derive from a woman aged 45-65 years in good health and CMV-seropositive.

This clone came up once. The genes are TRBV19 and TRBJ1-4; D is ambiguous. With 1 base removed from V and 11 bases from J, the gap between germline ends came to 14 bases. Germline loops: CDR1 LNHDA, CDR2 SQIVND (reference sequence). The CDR3 is 14 residues long. The CDR3 is CASSIAPTADKLFF. For the CDR3, the DNA is TGTGCCAGTAGTATAGCCCCCACAGCGGATAAACTGTTTTTT.

The V call is TRBV18, the J call TRBJ1-2; D possibly corresponds to TRBD1 (6 bases). This CDR3 is 15 amino acids long. The germline V gene has CDR1 KGHSH and CDR2 LQKENI. V dropped 2 bases and J dropped 1 base, with 11 bases sitting between them. This CDR3 reads CASSPEQGRNYGYTF. The DNA of the CDR3 is TGTGCCAGCTCACCAGAACAGGGCCGTAACTATGGCTACACCTTC.

CDR3 nucleotides: TGTGCCTGGAGTGTGTCACAGGGGGCGGCCCCTTACTATGGCTACACCTTC. Translated, it gives CAWSVSQGAAPYYGYTF. The chain couples TRBV30 to TRBJ1-2; 9 nucleotides line up with TRBD1. CDR3 length: 17 amino acids. After removal of 0 bases from V and 3 bases from J, the junction contained 11 bases not matched to a gene. Germline assignment: CDR1 GTSNPN and CDR2 SVGIG (reference sequence).

The chain is built from TRBV2 and TRBJ2-7, with TRBD1 identical over 7 bases. Germline V gene lookup returns CDR1 SNHLY and CDR2 FYNNEI. The CDR3 is 13 amino acids. With V trimmed by 4 bases and J by 2 bases, 2 bases remained unmatched. This CDR3 reads CASSADRTYEQYF. CDR3 DNA: TGTGCCAGCAGTGCGGACAGGACCTACGAGCAGTACTTC.

The chain couples TRBV5-1 to TRBJ1-2; TRBD1 matches 9 bases. The CDR3 sequence is 13 residues long. V gave up 4 bases and J gave up 8 bases; unmatched junction bases: 6. Looked up from germline, CDR1 is SGHRS and CDR2 is YFSETQ. In DNA, the CDR3 is TGCGCCAGCAGCCGGGACAGGGAGCACGGCTACACCTTC. It is translated as CASSRDREHGYTF.

This clone was seen just once. The chain carries TRBV2 and TRBJ2-7, with D tentatively TRBD1 (6 bases). Germline CDR1 SNHLY, CDR2 FYNNEI. This CDR3 has 14 amino acids. The V gene lost 9 bases and the J gene lost 0 bases, with 15 bases spanning the gap. The CDR3 protein is CARRSDRSSYEQYF. For the CDR3, the DNA is TGTGCCAGGAGATCAGACAGGAGCTCCTACGAGCAGTACTTC.

This chain connects TRBV27 to TRBJ2-5, with D possibly being TRBD1 (6 bases). The DNA end favors TRBJ2-7, so the J call may be wrong. Looked up from germline, CDR1 is MNHEY and CDR2 is SMNVEV (reference sequence). The CDR3 is 14 amino acids. In DNA, the CDR3 is TGTGCCAGCAGTTTAAACAGGGTGGATTACGAGCAGTACTTC. Protein: CASSLNRVDYEQYF.

V usage is TRBV7-3 and J usage is TRBJ2-3, with D maybe TRBD2 (6 bases). This CDR3 region has 16 residues. Germline CDR1 and CDR2: SGHTA and FQGTGA. The V end lost 4 bases, the J end lost 2 bases, and 16 bases lay between the germline ends. The CDR3 spells CASSSFSGSYTDTQYF. The CDR3 coding sequence is TGTGCCAGCAGCTCCTTTAGCGGTTCCTACACAGATACGCAGTATTTT.

The J gene is TRBJ1-4, the V gene TRBV28, with 10 bases identical to TRBD1. V lost 2 bases to trimming and J lost 7 bases; unmatched junction nucleotides: 10. CDR1 MDHEN and CDR2 SYDVKM come from the germline V gene. The CDR3 totals 17 residues. As DNA, the CDR3 is TGTGCCAGCAGTTTAGACAGGGGGCTCCGAAAGGTTGAAAAACTGTTTTTT. Encoded protein: CASSLDRGLRKVEKLFF.

This chain links TRBV6-5 with TRBJ2-1; D gene ambiguous. Trimming removed 7 bases at V and 3 bases at J, with 13 bases between. The CDR3 covers 14 residues. Germline V gene lookup returns CDR1 MNHEY and CDR2 SVGAGI. This CDR3 reads CASTLPHGYNEQFF. Here the CDR3 DNA reads TGTGCCAGCACCCTCCCGCACGGCTACAATGAGCAGTTCTTC.

This clone has just a few counts. The V call is TRBV28, the J call TRBJ2-3, with D possibly TRBD2 on 6 matching bases. With 6 bases removed from V and 2 bases from J, the gap between germline ends came to 15 bases. Germline assignment: CDR1 MDHEN and CDR2 SYDVKM. This CDR3 region has 15 residues. CDR3 coding DNA: TGTGCCAGCAGGACACGGGACTCTATCACAGATACGCAGTATTTT. Residues: CASRTRDSITDTQYF.

This chain joins TRBV4-1 and TRBJ1-2; D gene ambiguous. This CDR3 spans 14 amino acids. Germline lookup yields CDR1 MGHRA and CDR2 YSYEKL. The ends were cut back, 4 bases at V and 6 bases at J, with 15 bases in the middle. The CDR3 loop reads CASSRTEAGDGYTF. The CDR3 DNA is TGCGCCAGCAGCCGAACTGAAGCCGGGGATGGCTACACCTTC.

The rearrangement uses TRBV20-1 and TRBJ1-1, with D unresolved. Trimming cost V 5 bases and J 11 bases, with 9 bases left between them. This CDR3 has 9 residues. Germline CDR1 reads DFQATT; CDR2 reads SNEGSKA (reference sequence). The CDR3 DNA sequence: TGCAGTGCTCCCCGGGATGCTTTCTTT. This codes for CSAPRDAFF.

The chain couples TRBV5-1 to TRBJ1-1; D gene uncertain. V was cut by 0 bases and J by 0 bases, with 9 bases left in between. Germline values: CDR1 SGHRS, CDR2 YFSETQ. The CDR3 is 15 residues long. Here the CDR3 reads CASSLGRIMNTEAFF. In DNA, the CDR3 is TGCGCCAGCAGCTTGGGGCGGATCATGAACACTGAAGCTTTCTTT.

This clone came up a few times. The gene calls are TRBV19 and TRBJ1-4, with no clear D. CDR1 is LNHDA and CDR2 is SQIVND in the germline V gene (reference sequence). V gave up 1 base and J gave up 3 bases, with 9 bases separating them. The CDR3 loop spans 15 amino acids. The CDR3 DNA is TGTGCCAGTAGTATAGGTTCGGTGGCTAATGAAAAACTGTTTTTT. Its protein product is CASSIGSVANEKLFF.

The chain has TRBV7-2 and TRBJ2-1; D is undetermined. The V gene's germline CDR1 is SGHTA and CDR2 FQGNSA. This CDR3 spans 16 amino acids. Trimming removed 1 base at V and 3 bases at J, with 13 bases between. In nucleotides, the CDR3 is TGTGCCAGCAGCTTAGGTCAATACTCCAACTACAATGAGCAGTTCTTC. Translation: CASSLGQYSNYNEQFF.

This clone was seen a few times. The chain's CDR3 is CASSQDPTSGVYNEQFF. DNA of the CDR3: TGTGCCAGCAGCCAAGATCCTACTAGCGGGGTATACAATGAGCAGTTCTTC. The rearrangement links TRBV4-2 to TRBJ2-1, with TRBD2 identical over 10 bases. This CDR3 contains 17 residues. CDR1 is LGHNA, CDR2 YNFKEQ, per germline. V shed 0 bases and J 4 bases; nucleotides not matched to a gene: 6.

Concerning this clone: Its ends do not fully match the called genes, so a read error is possible. The V call is TRBV5-1, the J call TRBJ2-1; TRBD1 matches at 7 bases. The CDR3 is 17 residues long. From germline, CDR1 is SGHRS and CDR2 YFSETQ. The CDR3, as DNA: TGCGCCAGCAGCTTGGTAGGGGGCCAGCACTCCAACAATGAGCAGTTCTTC. Residues: CASSLVGGQHSNNEQFF.

This clone was recorded only once. V is TRBV5-5 and J is TRBJ1-5; TRBD1 aligns across 9 bases. Losses at the gene ends were 4 bases for V and 3 bases for J; bases not matched to a gene: 11. In germline, CDR1 is SGHKS, CDR2 YYEKEE (reference sequence). The CDR3 extends over 17 amino acids. The CDR3: CASSPGQGRAANQPQHF. The CDR3 DNA sequence: TGTGCCAGCAGCCCAGGACAGGGGCGTGCGGCCAATCAGCCCCAGCATTTT. Supplemented by reference TRBV5-5 and TRBJ1-5, the full variable domain reads DAGVTQSPTHLIKTRGQQVTLRCSPISGHKSVSWYQQVLGQGPQFIFQYYEKEERGRGNFPDRFSARQFPNYSSELNVNALLLGDSALYLCASSPGQGRAANQPQHFGDGTRLSIL.

The genes are TRBV9 and TRBJ1-4; a possible D gene is TRBD1 (6 bases). V was pared by 4 bases and J by 6 bases, with 19 bases between. Germline assignment: CDR1 SGDLS and CDR2 YYNGEE. The CDR3 has 16 amino acids. CDR3 in amino acids: CASSSVSGHPDEKLFF. CDR3 DNA: TGTGCCAGCAGCTCCGTGTCGGGACATCCGGATGAAAAACTGTTTTTT.

The CDR3 region has the DNA TGTGCCAGCAGCTTAGGGGGACAGAGCTATGGCTACACCTTC. It codes for CASSLGGQSYGYTF. The gene calls are TRBV7-8 and TRBJ1-2; 7 bases map to TRBD1. With 1 base clipped from V and 4 bases from J, the junction kept 3 bases outside the gene matches. From germline, CDR1 is SGHVS and CDR2 FQNEAQ. CDR3 length: 14 residues.

This clone was recorded once. The gene calls are TRBV4-1 and TRBJ2-7; a weak D match, TRBD1 (6 bases). Trimming took 0 bases from V and 5 from J, leaving 20 bases between them. The CDR3 is made up of 17 amino acids. CDR1 and CDR2 from the germline V gene are MGHRA and YSYEKL. CDR3 sequence reads: CASSQDPNYAGQNEQYF. DNA for the CDR3: TGCGCCAGCAGCCAAGATCCTAACTATGCCGGACAGAACGAGCAGTACTTC.

The chain uses TRBV7-9 and TRBJ2-7; 7 nucleotides match TRBD2. With V trimmed by 5 bases and J by 1 base, 8 bases remained unmatched. The CDR3 runs to 15 residues. The germline CDR1 and CDR2 sequences are SEHNR and FQNEAQ (reference sequence). Here the CDR3 reads CASSPVSGKSYEQYF. Here the CDR3 DNA reads TGTGCCAGCAGCCCGGTGAGCGGGAAATCCTACGAGCAGTACTTC.

This chain links TRBV18 with TRBJ2-5, with 7 positions matching TRBD1. Germline V gives CDR1 KGHSH, CDR2 LQKENI. After removal of 4 bases from V and 5 bases from J, the junction contained 4 bases not matched to a gene. This CDR3 has 13 residues. The CDR3 DNA follows: TGTGCCAGCTCACGACAGGGACGGGAGACCCAGTACTTC. It codes for CASSRQGRETQYF.

This chain connects TRBV4-1 to TRBJ1-2; 8 positions agree with TRBD1. Unmatched junction bases numbered 8, after V lost 0 bases and J lost 8 bases. The CDR3 is made up of 15 amino acids. Per the germline V gene, CDR1 is MGHRA and CDR2 is YSYEKL. The CDR3 DNA reads as TGCGCCAGCAGCCAAGATGCAGGGGGCCTAGGGGGCTACACCTTC. It encodes CASSQDAGGLGGYTF.

The V and J genes are TRBV19 and TRBJ1-2; D not certain. Looked up from germline, CDR1 is LNHDA and CDR2 is SQIVND (reference sequence). V shed 4 bases and J shed 8 bases, with 14 bases lying between them. The CDR3 extends over 13 amino acids. Here the CDR3 reads CASSTQIQRGYTF. CDR3 nucleotides: TGTGCCAGTAGTACCCAGATCCAGCGCGGCTACACCTTC.

The chain is built from TRBV4-3 and TRBJ2-2; 8 bases are shared with TRBD2. CDR1 is LGHNA and CDR2 is YSLEER in the germline V gene. CDR3 length: 16 amino acids. Trimming at V came to 0 bases and at J to 7 bases, leaving 7 bases not matched to a gene. CDR3 residues: CASSQDSGLDVGELFF. The CDR3 region has the DNA TGCGCCAGCAGCCAAGATTCGGGACTAGATGTCGGGGAGCTGTTTTTT.

V usage is TRBV19 and J usage is TRBJ1-5; tentative D call: TRBD1 (6 bases). The CDR3 runs 12 residues. V was clipped by 8 bases and J by 5 bases, with 10 bases between them. From germline, CDR1 is LNHDA and CDR2 SQIVND (reference sequence). CDR3 nucleotides: TGTGCCAGTCAACAGGGTGATCAGCCCCAGCATTTT. Amino acids: CASQQGDQPQHF.

Regarding this clone: One end of the junction is discordant with germline, which a read error may explain. V and J are TRBV7-7 and TRBJ2-5, with D maybe TRBD1 (6 bases). CDR1 and CDR2 (germline): SSHAT, FNYEAQ (reference sequence). The CDR3 is made up of 13 amino acids. The DNA for the CDR3 is TGTGCTAGCAGCGCCGGGACAAAAGAGACCCAGTACTTC. It codes for CASSAGTKETQYF.